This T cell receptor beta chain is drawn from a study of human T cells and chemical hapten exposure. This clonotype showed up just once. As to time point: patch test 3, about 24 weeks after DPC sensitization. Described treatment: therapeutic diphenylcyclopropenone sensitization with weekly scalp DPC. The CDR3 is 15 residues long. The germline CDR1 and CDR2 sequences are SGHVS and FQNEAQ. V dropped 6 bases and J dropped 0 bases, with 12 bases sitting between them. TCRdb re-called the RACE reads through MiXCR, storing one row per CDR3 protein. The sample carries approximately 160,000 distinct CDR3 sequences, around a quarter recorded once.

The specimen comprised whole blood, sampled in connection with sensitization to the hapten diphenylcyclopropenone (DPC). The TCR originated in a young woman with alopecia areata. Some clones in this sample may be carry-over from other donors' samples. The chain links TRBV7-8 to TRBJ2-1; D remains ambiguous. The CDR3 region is CASRSGYSSYNEQFF. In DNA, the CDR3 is TGTGCCAGCAGGTCAGGTTACAGCTCCTACAATGAGCAGTTCTTC.